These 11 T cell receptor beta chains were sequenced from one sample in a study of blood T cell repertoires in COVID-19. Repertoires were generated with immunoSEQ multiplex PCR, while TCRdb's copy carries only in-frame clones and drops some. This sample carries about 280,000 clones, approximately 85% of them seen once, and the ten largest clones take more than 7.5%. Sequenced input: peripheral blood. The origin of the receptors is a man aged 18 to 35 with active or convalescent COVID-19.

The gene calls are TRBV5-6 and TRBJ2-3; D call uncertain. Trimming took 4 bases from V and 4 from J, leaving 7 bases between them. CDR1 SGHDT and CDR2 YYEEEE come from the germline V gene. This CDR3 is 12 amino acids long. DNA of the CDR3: TGTGCCAGCAGCGCGAGGTCAGATACGCAGTATTTT. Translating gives CASSARSDTQYF.

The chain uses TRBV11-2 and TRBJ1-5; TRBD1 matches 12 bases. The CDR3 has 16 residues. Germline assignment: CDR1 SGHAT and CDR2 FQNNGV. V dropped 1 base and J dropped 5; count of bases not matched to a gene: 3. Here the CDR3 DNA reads TGTGCCAGCAGCTTAGGTGGGGACAGGGGGCATCAGCCCCAGCATTTT. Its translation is CASSLGGDRGHQPQHF.

CDR3 in DNA: TGTGCCAGCAGTTTTGATGGGGGGTGGGAACAGTTCTTC. Amino acids: CASSFDGGWEQFF. The chain uses TRBV12-3 or TRBV12-4 and TRBJ2-1; D is possibly TRBD2 (6 bases). The CDR3 contains 13 residues. Trimming cost V 3 bases and J 13 bases, with 16 bases left between them.

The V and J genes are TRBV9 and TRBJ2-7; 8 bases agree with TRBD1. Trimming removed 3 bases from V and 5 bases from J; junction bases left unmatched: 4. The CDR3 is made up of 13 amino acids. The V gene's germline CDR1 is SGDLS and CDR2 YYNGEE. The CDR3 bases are TGTGCCAGCAGCGCACGACAGGGGAACGAGCAGTACTTC. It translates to CASSARQGNEQYF. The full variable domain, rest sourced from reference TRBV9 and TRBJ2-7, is DSGVTQTPKHLITATGQRVTLRCSPRSGDLSVYWYQQSLDQGLQFLIQYYNGEERAKGNILERFSAQQFPDLHSELNLSSLELGDSALYFCASSARQGNEQYFGPGTRLTVT.

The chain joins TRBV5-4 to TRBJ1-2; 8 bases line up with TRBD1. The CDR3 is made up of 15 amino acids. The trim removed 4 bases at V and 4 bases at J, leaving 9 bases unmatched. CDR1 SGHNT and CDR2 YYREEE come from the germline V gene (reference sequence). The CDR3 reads CASSPRTGLLYGYTF. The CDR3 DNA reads TGTGCCAGCAGCCCTCGGACAGGGTTGCTCTATGGCTACACCTTC.

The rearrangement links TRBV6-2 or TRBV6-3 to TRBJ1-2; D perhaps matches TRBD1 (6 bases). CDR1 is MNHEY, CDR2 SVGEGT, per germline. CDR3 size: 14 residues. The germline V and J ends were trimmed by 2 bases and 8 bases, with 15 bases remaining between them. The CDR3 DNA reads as TGTGCCAGCAGTTACCTCCCAGGGGCCGCGGGCTACACCTTC. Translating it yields CASSYLPGAAGYTF.

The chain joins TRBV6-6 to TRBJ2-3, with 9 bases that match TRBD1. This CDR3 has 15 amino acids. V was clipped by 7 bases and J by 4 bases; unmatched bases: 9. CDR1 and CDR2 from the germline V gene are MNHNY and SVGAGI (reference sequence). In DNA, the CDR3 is TGTGCCAGCAACGACCCGGACAGGGGTGCAGATACGCAGTATTTT. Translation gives CASNDPDRGADTQYF.

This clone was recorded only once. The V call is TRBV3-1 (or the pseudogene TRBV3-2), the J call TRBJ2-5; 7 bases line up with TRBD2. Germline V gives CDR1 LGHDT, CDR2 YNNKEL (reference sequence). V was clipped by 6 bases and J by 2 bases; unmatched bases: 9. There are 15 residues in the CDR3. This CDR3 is CASSIKRGVQETQYF. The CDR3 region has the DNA TGTGCCAGCAGTATAAAGCGGGGCGTACAAGAGACCCAGTACTTC.

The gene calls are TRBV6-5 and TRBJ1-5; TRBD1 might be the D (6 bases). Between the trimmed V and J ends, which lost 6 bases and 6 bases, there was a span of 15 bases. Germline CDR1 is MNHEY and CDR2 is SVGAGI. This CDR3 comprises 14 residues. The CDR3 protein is CASSLRGGAQPQHF. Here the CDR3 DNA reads TGTGCCAGCAGCCTCAGGGGAGGGGCTCAGCCCCAGCATTTT.

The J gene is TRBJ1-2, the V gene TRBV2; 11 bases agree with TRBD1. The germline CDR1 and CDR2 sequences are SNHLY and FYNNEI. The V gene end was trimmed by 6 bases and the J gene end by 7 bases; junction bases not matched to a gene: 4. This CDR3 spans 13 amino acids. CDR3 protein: CASRGQGAVGYTF. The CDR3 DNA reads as TGTGCCAGCAGAGGACAGGGGGCAGTTGGCTACACCTTC.

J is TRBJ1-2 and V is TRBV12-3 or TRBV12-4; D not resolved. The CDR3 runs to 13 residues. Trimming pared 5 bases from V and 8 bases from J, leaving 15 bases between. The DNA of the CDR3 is TGTGCCAGCAGTCCAATACTGCTAGTCGGCTACACCTTC. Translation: CASSPILLVGYTF.